A single sample is the source of the 30 T cell receptor beta chains below, sequenced in a study of OX40 agonist ivuxolimab in advanced cancers. Method: immunoSEQ multiplex PCR; TCRdb's copy keeps in-frame clones and lacks some. The repertoire holds tens of thousands of clones, roughly 84% seen once, with less than 0.75% in the top ten. Sequencing used CD4+ or CD8+ T cells sorted from blood, obtained in a trial of the OX40 agonist ivuxolimab. The receptors were gathered from an adult with an advanced solid tumor such as melanoma, head and neck, liver or kidney cancer.

The V and J genes are TRBV19 and TRBJ2-3, with D possibly being TRBD1 or TRBD2 (5 bases each). The ends were cut back, 6 bases at V and 0 bases at J, with 13 bases in the middle. The V gene's germline CDR1 is LNHDA and CDR2 SQIVND (reference sequence). The CDR3 is made up of 15 amino acids. The CDR3 DNA sequence: TGTGCCAGTAGCCTTGGGGGACCTAGCACAGATACGCAGTATTTT. This sequence encodes CASSLGGPSTDTQYF.

The chain carries TRBV19 and TRBJ2-5; D gene uncertain. The better agreement between TRBJ2-7 and the DNA end casts doubt on the J call. Per the germline V gene, CDR1 is LNHDA and CDR2 is SQIVND (reference sequence). There are 12 residues in the CDR3. For the CDR3, the DNA is TGTGCCAGTAGTAGGGTTCCCTACGAGCAGTACTTC. Residues: CASSRVPYEQYF.

J is TRBJ1-5 and V is TRBV29-1; TRBD1 is a possible D gene (5 bases). V was shortened by 7 bases and J by 11 bases, with 15 bases between the two germline ends. The CDR3 is 11 amino acids. CDR1 is SQVTM and CDR2 is ANQGSEA in the germline V gene. CDR3 sequence (DNA): TGCAGCGCCGACCAGGGAGGGACCCAGCATTTT. It is translated as CSADQGGTQHF.

This chain uses TRBV27 with TRBJ2-7; D perhaps matches TRBD2 (6 bases). The germline gives CDR1 MNHEY, CDR2 SMNVEV (reference sequence). CDR3 length: 14 residues. Trimming took 10 bases from V and 0 from J, leaving 16 bases between them. CDR3 loop: CATSPGTSSYEQYF. CDR3 DNA sequence: TGTGCCACCTCCCCCGGGACTTCCTCCTACGAGCAGTACTTC.

J is TRBJ1-1 and V is TRBV7-9, with 12 bases fitting TRBD1. The CDR3 loop spans 16 amino acids. Germline CDR1 and CDR2: SEHNR and FQNEAQ (reference sequence). Trimming took 5 bases from V and 3 from J; bases not matched to a gene: 7. DNA of the CDR3: TGTGCCAGCAGCCGGGGACAGGGGGCCGCCGACACTGAAGCTTTCTTT. Translating gives CASSRGQGAADTEAFF.

This chain joins TRBV7-2 and TRBJ2-3; possibly TRBD1 or TRBD2 for D (5 bases each). The germline V gene has CDR1 SGHTA and CDR2 FQGNSA. The CDR3 consists of 15 residues. With 3 bases removed from V and 3 bases from J, the gap between germline ends came to 13 bases. The DNA of the CDR3 is TGTGCCAGCAGCTTTCGGGGCTGGGGTACAGATACGCAGTATTTT. It translates to CASSFRGWGTDTQYF.

The chain joins TRBV5-4 to TRBJ2-5; 12 positions agree with TRBD2. The CDR3 is 16 residues long. The germline V gene has CDR1 SGHNT and CDR2 YYREEE (reference sequence). Trimming took 4 bases from V and 2 from J; bases not matched to a gene: 6. The CDR3 loop reads CASSLYTSGRQETQYF. The CDR3 nucleotides are TGTGCCAGCAGCCTATACACTAGCGGGAGGCAAGAGACCCAGTACTTC.

CDR3 coding DNA: TGTGCCAGCAGCCCGACGTGGCAGCGTTTTGAAAAACTGTTTTTT. Translated, it gives CASSPTWQRFEKLFF. V usage is TRBV7-9 and J usage is TRBJ1-4; D unclear. V lost 5 bases and J 7 bases, leaving 17 bases between the germline ends. The CDR3 totals 15 residues. CDR1 is SEHNR, CDR2 FQNEAQ, per germline (reference sequence).

The V gene is TRBV19, the J gene TRBJ2-1, with 10 nucleotides matching TRBD2. The V gene end was trimmed by 5 bases and the J gene end by 9 bases; junction bases not matched to a gene: 10. Germline CDR1 and CDR2: LNHDA and SQIVND (reference sequence). The CDR3 is 15 residues long. The CDR3 reads CASSGTSVIAGEQFF. The CDR3 DNA reads as TGTGCCAGTAGTGGGACTAGCGTTATTGCGGGTGAGCAGTTCTTC.

The chain joins TRBV18 to TRBJ2-1, with D tentatively TRBD2 (6 bases). Per germline, CDR1 KGHSH and CDR2 LQKENI. This CDR3 is 17 amino acids long. V was pared by 0 bases and J by 4 bases, with 16 bases between. CDR3 loop: CASSPPGKRVAYNEQFF. Here the CDR3 DNA reads TGTGCCAGCTCACCACCGGGAAAGCGGGTCGCTTACAATGAGCAGTTCTTC.

V usage is TRBV9 and J usage is TRBJ2-3; D unclear. Germline V gives CDR1 SGDLS, CDR2 YYNGEE. The CDR3 extends over 15 amino acids. V was shortened by 4 bases and J by 0 bases, with 12 bases between the two germline ends. The CDR3 sequence is CASSPQPRSTDTQYF. The CDR3 coding sequence is TGTGCCAGCAGCCCCCAGCCCAGAAGCACAGATACGCAGTATTTT.

This clone has just a few counts. V gene TRBV11-2 combines with J gene TRBJ1-5, with D uncertain. CDR1 and CDR2 from the germline V gene are SGHAT and FQNNGV. This CDR3 comprises 14 residues. Trimming left V 2 bases short and J 5 bases short, with 10 bases between. This chain's CDR3 is CASSLKGRDQPQHF. DNA for the CDR3: TGTGCCAGCAGCTTAAAAGGGAGGGATCAGCCCCAGCATTTT.

The V and J genes are TRBV19 and TRBJ2-5; D is ambiguous. The ends were cut back, 3 bases at V and 1 base at J, with 12 bases in the middle. Germline values: CDR1 LNHDA, CDR2 SQIVND (reference sequence). There are 15 residues in the CDR3. The CDR3 here is CASSMSRITQETQYF. CDR3 nucleotides: TGTGCCAGTAGTATGTCCCGTATTACCCAAGAGACCCAGTACTTC.

The chain has TRBV19 and TRBJ2-7, with 8 bases that match TRBD2. The CDR3 has 14 residues. V lost 4 bases and J lost 6; bases outside the gene matches: 8. CDR1 is LNHDA and CDR2 is SQIVND in the germline V gene (reference sequence). The CDR3 sequence is CASSTQRELSEQYF. The CDR3 nucleotides read TGTGCCAGTAGTACCCAGCGGGAGCTAAGCGAGCAGTACTTC.

The rearrangement uses TRBV29-1 and TRBJ2-3; 7 bases are a match to TRBD1. The germline gives CDR1 SQVTM, CDR2 ANQGSEA. J was trimmed by 2 bases and V by 4 bases; bases with no gene match: 3. The CDR3 length is 13 residues. CDR3 residues: CSVAGTVTDTQYF. CDR3 sequence (DNA): TGCAGCGTTGCCGGGACAGTCACAGATACGCAGTATTTT.

The gene calls are TRBV28 and TRBJ1-5; D is possibly TRBD1 (6 bases). Germline V gene data show CDR1 as MDHEN and CDR2 as SYDVKM. Trimming took off 3 bases at V and 6 bases at J, with 15 bases between the two ends. The CDR3 spans 15 residues. CDR3 region: CASSLISGAGQPQHF. CDR3 nucleotide sequence: TGTGCCAGCAGTTTGATCTCGGGGGCTGGTCAGCCCCAGCATTTT.

This sequence joins TRBV6-6 and TRBJ2-3; TRBD2 matches at 9 bases. Germline-derived CDR1 and CDR2 are MNHNY and SVGAGI (reference sequence). The CDR3 covers 15 residues. V lost 5 bases to trimming and J lost 0 bases; unmatched junction nucleotides: 3. Here the CDR3 DNA reads TGTGCCAGCAGTCAACTAGCGGGCAGCACAGATACGCAGTATTTT. This encodes CASSQLAGSTDTQYF.

The chain uses TRBV15 and TRBJ2-7, with unresolved D. V dropped 1 base and J dropped 2 bases, with 6 bases sitting between them. This CDR3 spans 13 amino acids. Germline CDR1 is LNHNV and CDR2 is YYDKDF (reference sequence). The CDR3 DNA is TGTGCCACCAGCAGAGCTTTGGCCTACGAGCAGTACTTC. It translates to CATSRALAYEQYF.

This chain connects TRBV18 to TRBJ2-5; D is ambiguous. Deletions cut 4 bases from V and 5 bases from J, with 2 bases between. Germline assignment: CDR1 KGHSH and CDR2 LQKENI. This CDR3 comprises 10 residues. CDR3 coding DNA: TGTGCCAGCTCACAGGAGACCCAGTACTTC. This sequence encodes CASSQETQYF.

The chain couples TRBV25-1 to TRBJ2-2; 10 positions agree with TRBD2. With V trimmed by 7 bases and J by 3 bases, 2 bases remained unmatched. The CDR3 sequence is 14 residues long. Germline loops: CDR1 MGHDK, CDR2 SYGVNS. CDR3 sequence reads: CASIAGGYTGELFF. Here the CDR3 DNA reads TGTGCCAGCATAGCGGGGGGATACACCGGGGAGCTGTTTTTT.

This rearrangement joins TRBV5-4 to TRBJ1-4, with TRBD1 matching 7 bases. Germline CDR1 and CDR2: SGHNT and YYREEE (reference sequence). The V segment lost 4 bases and the J segment 2 bases; nucleotides outside the gene matches: 8. The CDR3 runs to 16 residues. CDR3 sequence reads: CASSPRTGGTNEKLFF. The DNA of the CDR3 is TGTGCCAGCAGCCCTAGGACAGGTGGCACTAATGAAAAACTGTTTTTT.

V and J are TRBV4-1 and TRBJ2-1; either TRBD1 or TRBD2 may supply D (5 bases each). Trimming took off 4 bases at V and 9 bases at J, with 22 bases between the two ends. Germline lookup yields CDR1 MGHRA and CDR2 YSYEKL. The CDR3 has 16 amino acids. The CDR3 DNA is TGCGCCAGCAGCCGCGAAAGGGGTCTAGCCTCCAGTGAGCAGTTCTTC. Translation gives CASSRERGLASSEQFF.

V and J are TRBV29-1 and TRBJ2-2, with D maybe TRBD2 (5 bases). Trimming pared 4 bases from V and 5 bases from J, leaving 11 bases between. The CDR3 is made up of 13 amino acids. CDR1 SQVTM and CDR2 ANQGSEA come from the germline V gene. As DNA, the CDR3 is TGCAGCGTTGGGAGCGGAACTACCGGGGAGCTGTTTTTT. This encodes CSVGSGTTGELFF.

The V gene is TRBV5-1, the J gene TRBJ1-1; D is possibly TRBD1 (5 bases). Trimming left V 2 bases short and J 4 bases short, with 9 bases between. The CDR3 runs to 13 residues. Germline-derived CDR1 and CDR2 are SGHRS and YFSETQ. CDR3 region: CASSFDGGTEAFF. The CDR3 DNA follows: TGCGCCAGCAGCTTCGACGGGGGCACTGAAGCTTTCTTT.

V gene TRBV5-1 combines with J gene TRBJ2-7, with D possibly matching TRBD2 (5 bases). The CDR3 length is 13 residues. From germline, CDR1 is SGHRS and CDR2 YFSETQ. V dropped 4 bases and J dropped 2 bases, with 10 bases sitting between them. In nucleotides, the CDR3 is TGCGCCAGCAGCACCGGAGGACCCTACGAGCAGTACTTC. The encoded protein is CASSTGGPYEQYF.

The chain recombines TRBV6-5 with TRBJ2-3; D gene ambiguous. The CDR3 is 15 amino acids. Germline lookup yields CDR1 MNHEY and CDR2 SVGAGI. V lost 0 bases and J 1 base, leaving 8 bases between the germline ends. The CDR3 DNA reads TGTGCCAGCAGTTACTCGAATACGGGCACAGATACGCAGTATTTT. Protein product: CASSYSNTGTDTQYF.

V is TRBV19 and J is TRBJ1-2; unclear D gene. With 3 bases removed from V and 8 bases from J, the gap between germline ends came to 19 bases. The CDR3 length is 15 residues. Germline values: CDR1 LNHDA, CDR2 SQIVND (reference sequence). CDR3: CASSIGGSGVGGYTF. In DNA, the CDR3 is TGTGCCAGTAGTATCGGAGGGTCTGGGGTTGGGGGCTACACCTTC.

This clone was seen only once. The gene calls are TRBV11-3 and TRBJ2-3; D possibly corresponds to TRBD2 (6 bases). From germline, CDR1 is SGHNT and CDR2 YENEEA. Trimming took off 5 bases at V and 0 bases at J, with 12 bases between the two ends. This CDR3 has 15 amino acids. The CDR3 DNA reads as TGTGCCAGCAGCAAACTAGCATCTAGCACAGATACGCAGTATTTT. Amino acids: CASSKLASSTDTQYF.

J is TRBJ2-7 and V is TRBV28; D remains unclear. V lost 3 bases, J lost 3 bases, and 3 bases lay in between. The CDR3 has 11 amino acids. CDR1 and CDR2 from the germline V gene are MDHEN and SYDVKM. For the CDR3, the DNA is TGTGCCAGCAGTTTGGACTACGAGCAGTACTTC. It encodes CASSLDYEQYF.

The V and J genes are TRBV7-8 and TRBJ2-3, with 10 bases fitting TRBD2. The CDR3 runs 16 residues. The J segment lost 3 bases and the V segment lost 7 bases, leaving 10 bases of the junction unmatched. The germline CDR1 and CDR2 sequences are SGHVS and FQNEAQ. This chain's CDR3 is CASNLRRTSGTDTQYF. In DNA, the CDR3 is TGTGCCAGCAACCTCCGGAGGACTAGCGGAACAGATACGCAGTATTTT.